This passage covers 15 T cell receptor beta chains from one sample sequenced in a study of blood T cells in healthy people across ages. Sample-barcoded 5' priming and a J-beta primer mix drove a second PCR of 7 to 11 cycles. MiXCR was run by TCRdb on the 5' RACE reads, yielding one entry per CDR3 protein. The data hold 750,000 to 950,000 distinct CDR3 sequences, with roughly 50% observed a single time. Sequenced: blood. The origin of the receptors is a man aged 80 or over in good health.

This clonotype was detected a few times. The chain uses TRBV4-1 and TRBJ2-7, with D maybe TRBD1 (6 bases). Between the trimmed V and J ends, which lost 7 bases and 3 bases, there was a span of 10 bases. Germline-derived CDR1 and CDR2 are MGHRA and YSYEKL. This CDR3 has 12 amino acids. This CDR3 reads CASMAGDYEQYF. CDR3 nucleotides: TGCGCCAGCATGGCAGGGGACTACGAGCAGTACTTC.

This chain connects TRBV3-1 to TRBJ2-3, with 7 bases identical to TRBD1. V shed 0 bases, J shed 3 bases, and the junction held 3 bases outside the gene matches. From germline, CDR1 is LGHDT and CDR2 YNNKEL (reference sequence). This CDR3 is built from 15 residues. Here the CDR3 reads CASSQEAGGTDTQYF. The CDR3 DNA reads TGTGCCAGCAGCCAAGAGGCAGGGGGTACAGATACGCAGTATTTT.

This clonotype was counted only a few times. This rearrangement joins TRBV6-6 to TRBJ2-7; unclear D gene. The CDR3 is 14 residues long. Germline assignment: CDR1 MNHNY and CDR2 SVGAGI (reference sequence). Trimming removed 0 bases at V and 0 bases at J, with 6 bases between. The CDR3 DNA follows: TGTGCCAGCAGTTACTCGGCAGTCTCCTACGAGCAGTACTTC. Amino acid sequence: CASSYSAVSYEQYF.

This clonotype was picked up a small number of times. The chain is built from TRBV28 and TRBJ1-2, with D possibly being TRBD1 (5 bases). V lost 5 bases to trimming and J lost 0 bases, with 10 bases between them. The V gene's germline CDR1 is MDHEN and CDR2 SYDVKM. The CDR3 is 14 residues long. The CDR3 here is CASSQGGTNYGYTF. For the CDR3, the DNA is TGTGCCAGCAGTCAGGGAGGAACTAACTATGGCTACACCTTC.

V gene TRBV20-1 combines with J gene TRBJ2-4; 7 bases match TRBD1. The trim removed 5 bases at V and 13 bases at J, leaving 14 bases unmatched. The CDR3 sequence is 13 residues long. Germline loops: CDR1 DFQATT, CDR2 SNEGSKA (reference sequence). The CDR3 loop reads CSAGDSAHYKQYF. CDR3 in DNA: TGCAGTGCTGGGGACAGTGCGCACTACAAGCAGTACTTC.

V gene TRBV28 combines with J gene TRBJ2-7, with D perhaps TRBD1 or TRBD2 (5 bases each). The J call may be in error: the DNA end matches TRBJ2-4 better. Germline values: CDR1 MDHEN, CDR2 SYDVKM. This CDR3 has 14 amino acids. CDR3 residues: CASSPPGALHIQYF. CDR3 sequence (DNA): TGTGCCAGCAGCCCCCCCGGGGCCCTACACATTCAGTACTTC.

J is TRBJ2-3 and V is TRBV5-1; 9 bases agree with TRBD1. J was trimmed by 14 bases and V by 3 bases; bases with no gene match: 16. Per the germline V gene, CDR1 is SGHRS and CDR2 is YFSETQ. The CDR3 covers 15 residues. CDR3 sequence: CASSYGQGTAFGAYF. The CDR3 nucleotides are TGCGCCAGCAGCTACGGACAGGGGACTGCCTTTGGCGCGTATTTT.

This clonotype was recorded a few times. The rearrangement uses TRBV14 and TRBJ2-7; D is unclear. This CDR3 spans 17 amino acids. Trimming shortened V by 1 base and J by 5 bases, and 21 bases separated the two germline ends. Germline V CDR1 and CDR2: SGHDN, FVKESK. The chain's CDR3 is CASSQGEQPSFLNEQYF. CDR3 DNA: TGTGCCAGCAGCCAAGGAGAGCAGCCCAGTTTCTTGAACGAGCAGTACTTC. The full variable domain, with the rest looked up from reference TRBV14 and TRBJ2-7, is EAGVTQFPSHSVIEKGQTVTLRCDPISGHDNLYWYRRVMGKEIKFLLHFVKESKQDESGMPNNRFLAERTGGTYSTLKVQPAELEDSGVYFCASSQGEQPSFLNEQYFGPGTRLTVT.

The chain links TRBV7-2 to TRBJ2-3; 8 bases match TRBD2. CDR1 and CDR2 (germline): SGHTA, FQGNSA. Trimming cost V 1 base and J 4 bases; bases outside gene matches: 7. CDR3 length equals 16 residues. The CDR3 DNA sequence: TGTGCCAGCAGCTTAGTGGGCGGGAGGAGGGCAGATACGCAGTATTTT. Its protein is CASSLVGGRRADTQYF.

J is TRBJ2-5 and V is TRBV12-3 or TRBV12-4, with D uncertain. The length of the CDR3 is 14 residues. The V end was cut by 7 bases, the J end by 5 bases, with 17 bases between. CDR3 DNA sequence: TGTGCCAGCACCCTAGGAGCGACGGATGAGACCCAGTACTTC. It is translated as CASTLGATDETQYF.

The chain employs TRBV5-1 and TRBJ2-3, with TRBD2 identical over 8 bases. The CDR3 has 16 amino acids. Trimming removed 4 bases from V and 7 bases from J; junction bases left unmatched: 14. The germline gives CDR1 SGHRS, CDR2 YFSETQ. CDR3 protein: CASSLGTRLVEHTQYF. The CDR3 DNA is TGCGCCAGCAGCCTAGGGACTAGGCTGGTAGAGCATACGCAGTATTTT.

The V gene is TRBV25-1, the J gene TRBJ2-1; D is perhaps TRBD1 (7 bases). The CDR3 is 16 amino acids. Per germline, CDR1 MGHDK and CDR2 SYGVNS. Trimming took off 6 bases at V and 2 bases at J, with 17 bases between the two ends. The CDR3 nucleotides read TGTGCCAGCAGCCCAGGGGGGCGCGTCCCCTACAATGAGCAGTTCTTC. Translation gives CASSPGGRVPYNEQFF.

The V and J genes are TRBV20-1 and TRBJ2-5; 8 bases match TRBD2. The CDR3 runs 14 residues. Losses at the gene ends were 3 bases for V and 4 bases for J; bases not matched to a gene: 7. The germline CDR1 and CDR2 sequences are DFQATT and SNEGSKA (reference sequence). The DNA for the CDR3 is TGCAGTGCTAGGCTTGGCGCGGGAGGAGAGACCCAGTACTTC. It specifies CSARLGAGGETQYF.

This clonotype was counted a few times. This chain uses TRBV7-2 with TRBJ2-7; TRBD2 matches at 9 bases. TRBJ2-5 matches the DNA end more closely, so the J call is doubtful. CDR1 is SGHTA, CDR2 FQGNSA, per germline. There are 16 residues in the CDR3. Written as DNA, the CDR3 is TGTGCCAGCAGCTCCGGGAGCGGGGGGTTGAGGCAGACCCAGTACTTC. It is translated as CASSSGSGGLRQTQYF.

This clonotype was seen a single time. The chain employs TRBV7-2 and TRBJ2-1, with 10 bases that match TRBD2. Trimming removed 5 bases from V and 6 bases from J; junction bases left unmatched: 7. CDR3 length equals 15 residues. Germline CDR1 and CDR2: SGHTA and FQGNSA. The CDR3 region has the DNA TGTGCCAGCAGCAGCGGGAGGGCACGGGGCAATGAGCAGTTCTTC. Protein product: CASSSGRARGNEQFF.